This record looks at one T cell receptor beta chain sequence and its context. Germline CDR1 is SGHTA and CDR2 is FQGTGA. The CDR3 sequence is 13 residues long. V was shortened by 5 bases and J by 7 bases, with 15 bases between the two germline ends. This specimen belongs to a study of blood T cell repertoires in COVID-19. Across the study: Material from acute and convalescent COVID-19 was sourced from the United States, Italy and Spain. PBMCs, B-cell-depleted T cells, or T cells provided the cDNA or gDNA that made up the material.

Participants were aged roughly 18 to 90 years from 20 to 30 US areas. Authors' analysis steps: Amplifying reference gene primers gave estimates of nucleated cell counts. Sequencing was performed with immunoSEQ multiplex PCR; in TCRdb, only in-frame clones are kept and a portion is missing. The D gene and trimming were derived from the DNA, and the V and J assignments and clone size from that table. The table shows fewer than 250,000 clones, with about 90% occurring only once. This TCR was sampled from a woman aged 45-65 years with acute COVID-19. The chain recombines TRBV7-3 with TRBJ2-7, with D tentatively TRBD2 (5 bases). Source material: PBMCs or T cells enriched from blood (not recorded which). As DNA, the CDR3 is TGTGCCAGCAGCCAGAGGGATATGGGGGAGCAGTACTTC. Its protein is CASSQRDMGEQYF. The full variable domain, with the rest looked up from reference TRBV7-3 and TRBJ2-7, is GAGVSQTPSNKVTEKGKYVELRCDPISGHTALYWYRQSLGQGPEFLIYFQGTGAADDSGLPNDRFFAVRPEGSVSTLKIQRTERGDSAVYLCASSQRDMGEQYFGPGTRLTVT.